The clone carrying this TCR beta chain was observed a handful of times. Its cognate antigen is unknown. PCR was performed a second time for roughly 6 to 12 cycles using a sample-barcoded 5' primer and a J-beta primer mix. TCRdb re-analysed the 5' RACE reads in MiXCR, keeping a single row per CDR3 protein. This sample yields roughly 720,000 distinct CDR3 sequences, of which 53% are seen a single time; about 42% belongs to the top ten. The sample is drawn from a study of blood T cells in healthy people across ages. The germline V gene has CDR1 DFQATT and CDR2 SNEGSKA (reference sequence). V gave up 1 base and J gave up 3 bases, with 8 bases separating them. The CDR3 consists of 13 residues. Study outcomes and limitations: Naive CD4+ cell counts and diversity both ran higher in long-lived than in aged donors.

The chain joins TRBV20-1 to TRBJ2-3, with a weak D call TRBD1 (6 bases). The clonotype originates from an elderly man in good health. Sequenced input: blood. The CDR3 DNA follows: TGCAGTGCTAGAGCCACAGGGACAGATACGCAGTATTTT. Its protein is CSARATGTDTQYF.